The TCR beta chain described here comes from a study of CD8+CD57+ T cells in acquired aplastic anemia. Patients chosen for sequencing had shown CD8+CD57+ cell expansion by flow cytometry. The V gene's germline CDR1 is MNHNS and CDR2 SASEGT. The CDR3 totals 16 residues. The ends were cut back, 6 bases at V and 3 bases at J, with 21 bases in the middle. Findings and limits, study-wide: In CD8+ cells, Simpson's diversity showed no significant difference between patients and controls.

Genomic DNA acted as the template from which TCR beta VDJ combination and CDR3 sequence profiling were carried out. TCRdb passed the reads through MiXCR, listing each CDR3 protein once. Here the sample spans around 430,000 distinct CDR3 sequences, over 25% being singletons. This clonotype was observed a handful of times. Its antigen remains unidentified. The V and J genes are TRBV6-1 and TRBJ2-7, with D possibly matching TRBD1 (6 bases). The TCR originated in a human donor with aplastic anemia. The sequenced material came from sorted CD4+, CD8+, or CD8+CD57+ T cells (not recorded which) from PBMCs. The CDR3 sequence is CASSKLRQEQGYEQYF. CDR3 coding DNA: TGTGCCAGCAGCAAACTACGACAGGAACAAGGCTACGAGCAGTACTTC.